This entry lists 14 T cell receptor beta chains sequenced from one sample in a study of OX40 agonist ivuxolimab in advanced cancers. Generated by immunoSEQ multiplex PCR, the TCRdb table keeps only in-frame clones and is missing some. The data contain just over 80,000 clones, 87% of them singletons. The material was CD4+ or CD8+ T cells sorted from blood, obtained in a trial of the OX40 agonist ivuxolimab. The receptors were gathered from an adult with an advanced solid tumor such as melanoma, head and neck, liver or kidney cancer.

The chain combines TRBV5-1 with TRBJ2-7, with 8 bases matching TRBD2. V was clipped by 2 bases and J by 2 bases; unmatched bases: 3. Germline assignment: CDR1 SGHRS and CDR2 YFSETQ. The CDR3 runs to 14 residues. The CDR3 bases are TGCGCCAGCAGCTTAGGTAGCGGGACCTACGAGCAGTACTTC. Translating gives CASSLGSGTYEQYF.

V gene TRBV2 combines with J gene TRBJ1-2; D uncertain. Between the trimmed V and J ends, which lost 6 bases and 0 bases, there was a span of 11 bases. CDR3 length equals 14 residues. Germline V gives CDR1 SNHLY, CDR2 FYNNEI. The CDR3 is CASSSSASNYGYTF. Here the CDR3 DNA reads TGTGCCAGCAGCTCCAGTGCTTCTAACTATGGCTACACCTTC.

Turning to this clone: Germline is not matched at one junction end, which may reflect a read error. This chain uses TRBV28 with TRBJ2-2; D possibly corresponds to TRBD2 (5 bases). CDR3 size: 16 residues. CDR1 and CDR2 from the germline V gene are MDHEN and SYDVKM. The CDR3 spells CASSLFDRGEHRGAVF. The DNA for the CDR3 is TGTGCCAGCAGTTTGTTTGACCGCGGCGAACACCGGGGAGCTGTTTTT.

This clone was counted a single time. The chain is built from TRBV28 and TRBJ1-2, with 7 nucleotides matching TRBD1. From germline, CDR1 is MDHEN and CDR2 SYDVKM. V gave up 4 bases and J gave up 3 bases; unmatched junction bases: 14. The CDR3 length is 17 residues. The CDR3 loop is CASSSHRMGQIYYGYTF. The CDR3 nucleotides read TGTGCCAGCAGTTCACACCGAATGGGACAGATCTACTATGGCTACACCTTC.

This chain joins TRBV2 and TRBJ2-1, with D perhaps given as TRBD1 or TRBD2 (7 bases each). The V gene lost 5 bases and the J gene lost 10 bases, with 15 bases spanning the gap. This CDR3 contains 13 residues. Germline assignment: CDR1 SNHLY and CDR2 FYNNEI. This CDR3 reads CASSQGGPGEQFF. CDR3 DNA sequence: TGTGCCAGCAGTCAGGGGGGGCCAGGGGAGCAGTTCTTC.

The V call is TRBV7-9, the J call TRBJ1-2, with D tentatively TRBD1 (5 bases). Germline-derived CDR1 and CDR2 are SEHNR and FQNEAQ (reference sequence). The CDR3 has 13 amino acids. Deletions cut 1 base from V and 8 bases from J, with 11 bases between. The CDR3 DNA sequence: TGTGCCAGCAGCTTAGTTTCAGGGTCCGGCTACACCTTC. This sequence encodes CASSLVSGSGYTF.

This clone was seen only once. The CDR3 spells CASIMKTRDKQYV. The CDR3 nucleotides are TGCGCCAGCATCATGAAGACAAGGGATAAGCAGTACGTC. The chain has TRBV23-1 and TRBJ2-7; unclear D gene. TRBV23-1 is designated an ORF whose function remains uncertain. The V gene lost 7 bases and the J gene lost 8 bases, with 18 bases spanning the gap. The CDR3 runs 13 residues.

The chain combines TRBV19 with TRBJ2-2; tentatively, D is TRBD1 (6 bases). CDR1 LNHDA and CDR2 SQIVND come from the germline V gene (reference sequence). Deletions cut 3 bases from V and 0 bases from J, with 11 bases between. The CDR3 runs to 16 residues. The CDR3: CASSMGGGTNTGELFF. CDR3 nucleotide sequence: TGTGCCAGTAGTATGGGTGGGGGCACGAACACCGGGGAGCTGTTTTTT.

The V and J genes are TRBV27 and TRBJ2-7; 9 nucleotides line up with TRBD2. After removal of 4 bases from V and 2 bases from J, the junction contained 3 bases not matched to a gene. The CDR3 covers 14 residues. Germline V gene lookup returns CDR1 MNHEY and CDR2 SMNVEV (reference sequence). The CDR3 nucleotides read TGTGCCAGCAGTTCCGCGGGGGGGACCTACGAGCAGTACTTC. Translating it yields CASSSAGGTYEQYF.

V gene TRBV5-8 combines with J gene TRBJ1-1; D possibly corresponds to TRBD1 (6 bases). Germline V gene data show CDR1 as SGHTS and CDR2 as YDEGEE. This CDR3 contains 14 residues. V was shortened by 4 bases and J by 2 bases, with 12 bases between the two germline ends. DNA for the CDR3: TGTGCCAGCAGCAGACAGGCTTTAAACACTGAAGCTTTCTTT. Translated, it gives CASSRQALNTEAFF.

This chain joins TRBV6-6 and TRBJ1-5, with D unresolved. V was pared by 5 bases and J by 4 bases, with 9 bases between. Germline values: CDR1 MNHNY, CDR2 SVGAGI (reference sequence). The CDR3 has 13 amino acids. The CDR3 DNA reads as TGTGCCAGCAGTCCTTGGACGAATCAGCCCCAGCATTTT. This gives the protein CASSPWTNQPQHF.

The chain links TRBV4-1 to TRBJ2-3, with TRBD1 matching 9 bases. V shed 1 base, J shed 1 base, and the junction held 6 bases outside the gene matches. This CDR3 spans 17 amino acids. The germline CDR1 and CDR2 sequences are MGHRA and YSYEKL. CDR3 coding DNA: TGCGCCAGCAGCCAAGGCCCCCGGGACAGGGGCACAGATACGCAGTATTTT. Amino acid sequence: CASSQGPRDRGTDTQYF.

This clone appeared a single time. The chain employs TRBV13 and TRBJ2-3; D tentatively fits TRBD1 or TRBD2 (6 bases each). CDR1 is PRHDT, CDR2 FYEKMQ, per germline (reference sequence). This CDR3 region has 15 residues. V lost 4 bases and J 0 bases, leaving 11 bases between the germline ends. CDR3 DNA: TGTGCCAGCAGCTGGGGGCGGGGTAGCACAGATACGCAGTATTTT. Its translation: CASSWGRGSTDTQYF.

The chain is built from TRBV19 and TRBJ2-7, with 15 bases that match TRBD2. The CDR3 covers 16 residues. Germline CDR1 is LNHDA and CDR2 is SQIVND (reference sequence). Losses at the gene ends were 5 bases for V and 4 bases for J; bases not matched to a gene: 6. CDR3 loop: CASSLGTSGRRYEQYF. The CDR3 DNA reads TGTGCCAGTAGTCTAGGGACTAGCGGGAGGCGGTACGAGCAGTACTTC.